This T cell receptor beta chain was observed in a study of blood T cell repertoires in COVID-19. Study details: The samples span acute and convalescent COVID-19 from the United States, Italy and Spain. The analysed material was cDNA or gDNA that came from T cells, B-cell-depleted T cells, or PBMCs.

Original analysis: Amplifying reference gene primers gave estimates of nucleated cell counts. Libraries were prepared by immunoSEQ multiplex PCR; TCRdb keeps only in-frame clonotypes and omits some of them. The DNA gave D and trimming, while V, J and clone size come from that table. The sample has roughly 290,000 clones, more than 85% seen once; the top ten hold about 0.8%. V dropped 4 bases and J dropped 13; count of bases not matched to a gene: 16. CDR3 length: 16 residues. Germline V gene sequence: CDR1 MNHEY, CDR2 SVGAGI. This TCR was recovered from a man aged 25 to 40 with acute or convalescent COVID-19. The chain carries TRBV6-5 and TRBJ1-1; 12 bases align to TRBD1. The sequenced sample consisted of peripheral blood. CDR3 residues: CASSSGTGGVSIMGFF. The CDR3 coding sequence is TGTGCCAGCAGTTCCGGGACAGGGGGCGTTAGTATAATGGGTTTCTTT.